The 21 T cell receptor beta chains below all came from one sample that was sequenced in a study of blood T cell repertoires in COVID-19. Measured with immunoSEQ multiplex PCR; TCRdb has only the in-frame clones, and not every one. The sample holds about 61,000 clones; about 88% are singletons and the top ten take roughly 5.3%. Input material: peripheral blood. All receptors come from a man aged 80 or over in a cohort sampled during active COVID-19.

The chain recombines TRBV30 with TRBJ1-2; no reliable D call. Germline loops: CDR1 GTSNPN, CDR2 SVGIG (reference sequence). This CDR3 region has 13 residues. Trimming stripped 1 base from V and 7 bases from J, with 13 bases between. This CDR3 is CAWSAQIESGYTF. The CDR3 nucleotides read TGTGCCTGGAGTGCTCAGATCGAAAGTGGCTACACCTTC.

The CDR3 coding sequence is TGCGCCAGCAGTCAGAAACATTCTAATGAAAAACTGTTTTTT. Translated, it gives CASSQKHSNEKLFF. V gene TRBV5-1 combines with J gene TRBJ1-4, with D unresolved. In germline, CDR1 is SGHRS, CDR2 YFSETQ. CDR3 size: 14 residues. V was clipped by 5 bases and J by 3 bases, with 11 bases between them.

The chain has TRBV5-1 and TRBJ2-3; 11 bases align to TRBD2. V dropped 0 bases and J dropped 5; count of bases not matched to a gene: 8. CDR3 size: 17 residues. Germline V lookup: CDR1 SGHRS, CDR2 YFSETQ. CDR3 in DNA: TGCGCCAGCAGCTTGGCACCAACTAGCGGGGGTATAGATACGCAGTATTTT. It encodes CASSLAPTSGGIDTQYF.

The chain links TRBV5-1 to TRBJ2-7, with 7 nucleotides matching TRBD2. Germline V gives CDR1 SGHRS, CDR2 YFSETQ. The CDR3 is 14 amino acids. Trimming cost V 0 bases and J 1 base; bases outside gene matches: 1. CDR3 residues: CASSLGDYSYEQYF. The CDR3 DNA is TGCGCCAGCAGCTTGGGGGACTATTCCTACGAGCAGTACTTC.

V is TRBV6-6 and J is TRBJ1-1; D call uncertain. The CDR3 totals 13 residues. The germline CDR1 and CDR2 sequences are MNHNY and SVGAGI (reference sequence). Deletions cut 3 bases from V and 2 bases from J, with 7 bases between. The CDR3 is CASSYGHNTEAFF. In DNA, the CDR3 is TGTGCCAGCAGTTATGGGCATAACACTGAAGCTTTCTTT.

This chain connects TRBV5-5 to TRBJ1-2, with 10 positions matching TRBD1. The junction had 12 bases not matched to a gene; V was cut back by 1 base and J by 6 bases. The CDR3 sequence is 17 residues long. Germline values: CDR1 SGHKS, CDR2 YYEKEE (reference sequence). Here the CDR3 DNA reads TGTGCCAGCAGCTTGAACCCCGTGGACAGGGGGGAAGATGGCTACACCTTC. It encodes CASSLNPVDRGEDGYTF. The whole variable domain, filled in from reference TRBV5-5 and TRBJ1-2, reads DAGVTQSPTHLIKTRGQQVTLRCSPISGHKSVSWYQQVLGQGPQFIFQYYEKEERGRGNFPDRFSARQFPNYSSELNVNALLLGDSALYLCASSLNPVDRGEDGYTFGSGTRLTVV.

This clone has only a few counts. The chain combines TRBV18 with TRBJ2-3, with 14 bases matching TRBD2. This CDR3 spans 17 amino acids. Germline loops: CDR1 KGHSH, CDR2 LQKENI. Trimming at V came to 5 bases and at J to 3 bases, leaving 7 bases not matched to a gene. For the CDR3, the DNA is TGTGCCAGCTCATTAGGGACTAGCGGGAGTGGAACAGATACGCAGTATTTT. This sequence encodes CASSLGTSGSGTDTQYF.

This clone was seen a few times. This chain uses TRBV9 with TRBJ1-6; D uncertain. V was trimmed by 0 bases and J by 10 bases, leaving 14 bases between them. Per the germline V gene, CDR1 is SGDLS and CDR2 is YYNGEE. This CDR3 has 15 amino acids. DNA of the CDR3: TGTGCCAGCAGCGTAGCAGCCGGGGTAGGCTCACCCCTCCACTTT. Encoded protein: CASSVAAGVGSPLHF.

V usage is TRBV7-9 and J usage is TRBJ2-7; perhaps TRBD1 as D (6 bases). Looked up from germline, CDR1 is SEHNR and CDR2 is FQNEAQ (reference sequence). This CDR3 comprises 15 residues. Trimming took 5 bases from V and 0 from J, leaving 14 bases between them. The CDR3 here is CASSAQGFGSYEQYF. DNA of the CDR3: TGTGCCAGCAGCGCACAGGGTTTCGGCTCCTACGAGCAGTACTTC.

Written as DNA, the CDR3 is TGTGCCAGCTCACCACAATCAGTGGGGGGGAGCACTGAAGCTTTCTTT. Protein: CASSPQSVGGSTEAFF. J is TRBJ1-1 and V is TRBV18; tentatively, D is TRBD1 (5 bases). The germline CDR1 and CDR2 sequences are KGHSH and LQKENI. V was clipped by 1 base and J by 4 bases, with 16 bases between them. The CDR3 sequence is 16 residues long. The variable domain in full, completed from reference TRBV18 and TRBJ1-1, reads NAGVMQNPRHLVRRRGQEARLRCSPMKGHSHVYWYRQLPEEGLKFMVYLQKENIIDESGMPKERFSAEFPKEGPSILRIQQVVRGDSAAYFCASSPQSVGGSTEAFFGQGTRLTVV.

The V and J genes are TRBV30 and TRBJ1-2, with 10 bases aligning to TRBD1. Germline V gene sequence: CDR1 GTSNPN, CDR2 SVGIG (reference sequence). This CDR3 is built from 14 residues. Trimming cost V 1 base and J 8 bases; bases outside gene matches: 7. CDR3 in DNA: TGTGCCTGGAGTGCAAGGGACAGGGGTGGAGGCTACACCTTC. This gives the protein CAWSARDRGGGYTF.

This rearrangement joins TRBV6-5 to TRBJ2-1, with 14 bases fitting TRBD2. Germline assignment: CDR1 MNHEY and CDR2 SVGAGI. The CDR3 is made up of 15 amino acids. With V trimmed by 2 bases and J by 6 bases, 0 bases remained unmatched. The CDR3 protein is CASSYGTSGSNEQFF. The DNA for the CDR3 is TGTGCCAGCAGTTACGGGACTAGCGGGAGCAATGAGCAGTTCTTC.

The chain couples TRBV18 to TRBJ2-1; 8 nucleotides align to TRBD2. Unmatched junction bases numbered 2, after V lost 3 bases and J lost 1 base. Germline CDR1 is KGHSH and CDR2 is LQKENI. The CDR3 extends over 15 amino acids. CDR3 nucleotide sequence: TGTGCCAGCTCACCTACGGGAGGGTCCTACAATGAGCAGTTCTTC. This encodes CASSPTGGSYNEQFF.

The gene calls are TRBV7-9 and TRBJ1-2; D is undetermined. CDR1 is SEHNR and CDR2 is FQNEAQ in the germline V gene (reference sequence). This CDR3 region has 13 residues. V was cut by 2 bases and J by 3 bases, with 7 bases left in between. CDR3 protein: CASSLYLYYGYTF. CDR3 nucleotides: TGTGCCAGCAGCTTATATTTATACTATGGCTACACCTTC.

The chain links TRBV6-1 to TRBJ2-5; weak D call: TRBD1 (6 bases). This CDR3 has 15 amino acids. The germline V and J ends were trimmed by 2 bases and 5 bases, with 15 bases remaining between them. CDR1 MNHNS and CDR2 SASEGT come from the germline V gene. DNA of the CDR3: TGTGCCAGCAGTGAATGGGCAGGGGCGGTGGAGACCCAGTACTTC. It is translated as CASSEWAGAVETQYF.

The V and J genes are TRBV18 and TRBJ2-3; D is perhaps TRBD2 (7 bases). Germline lookup yields CDR1 KGHSH and CDR2 LQKENI. This CDR3 contains 15 residues. V lost 4 bases to trimming and J lost 0 bases, with 11 bases between them. CDR3 bases: TGTGCCAGCTCACATGGGGGGGCTAGCACAGATACGCAGTATTTT. This translates into CASSHGGASTDTQYF.

The chain recombines TRBV30 with TRBJ1-1; D ambiguous. The CDR3 runs to 13 residues. Germline-derived CDR1 and CDR2 are GTSNPN and SVGIG (reference sequence). The V end lost 0 bases, the J end lost 1 base, and 6 bases lay between the germline ends. The CDR3, as DNA: TGTGCCTGGAGTGTCCGCGAGAACACTGAAGCTTTCTTT. This sequence encodes CAWSVRENTEAFF.

The chain employs TRBV29-1 and TRBJ2-5; TRBD1 matches at 10 bases. V was clipped by 4 bases and J by 2 bases; unmatched bases: 1. CDR3 size: 13 residues. Germline loops: CDR1 SQVTM, CDR2 ANQGSEA. CDR3 in amino acids: CSVGDRGQETQYF. CDR3 DNA: TGCAGCGTTGGGGACAGGGGTCAAGAGACCCAGTACTTC. Filled out from reference TRBV29-1 and TRBJ2-5, the complete variable domain reads SAVISQKPSRDICQRGTSLTIQCQVDSQVTMMFWYRQQPGQSLTLIATANQGSEATYESGFVIDKFPISRPNLTFSTLTVSNMSPEDSSIYLCSVGDRGQETQYFGPGTRLLVL.

Regarding this clone: The same CDR3 arises from other DNA sequences in this sample as well. V usage is TRBV5-1 and J usage is TRBJ2-2; 11 nucleotides agree with TRBD2. The germline gives CDR1 SGHRS, CDR2 YFSETQ. With 1 base clipped from V and 6 bases from J, the junction kept 5 bases outside the gene matches. The CDR3 is 16 amino acids. This chain's CDR3 is CASSLRVAGGPGELFF. CDR3 sequence (DNA): TGCGCCAGCAGCTTGCGGGTAGCGGGGGGGCCCGGGGAGCTGTTTTTT.

The chain joins TRBV5-1 to TRBJ1-2, with 12 bases identical to TRBD1. Germline loops: CDR1 SGHRS, CDR2 YFSETQ. The CDR3 totals 15 residues. V was clipped by 3 bases and J by 3 bases; unmatched bases: 3. This CDR3 reads CASSSGTGGDYGYTF. The DNA for the CDR3 is TGCGCCAGCAGCTCGGGGACAGGGGGCGACTATGGCTACACCTTC. Variable domain in full (rest from reference TRBV5-1 and TRBJ1-2): KAGVTQTPRYLIKTRGQQVTLSCSPISGHRSVSWYQQTPGQGLQFLFEYFSETQRNKGNFPGRFSGRQFSNSRSEMNVSTLELGDSALYLCASSSGTGGDYGYTFGSGTRLTVV.

The chain carries TRBV7-2 and TRBJ2-2; D is possibly TRBD1 (6 bases). CDR3 length equals 15 residues. Germline-derived CDR1 and CDR2 are SGHTA and FQGNSA. V lost 3 bases and J 4 bases, leaving 12 bases between the germline ends. DNA for the CDR3: TGTGCCAGCAGCTTTAGGGGGTCGGGCACCGGGGAGCTGTTTTTT. Protein product: CASSFRGSGTGELFF.